These T cell receptor beta chains were read from a single sample in a study of vaccination effects on CD4 cells after COVID-19. Their recognized antigens are unknown. This table comes from immunoSEQ multiplex PCR, and its TCRdb copy is limited to in-frame clones, with some not included. Counted here are under 85,000 clones, roughly four fifths occurring once; the ten biggest clones make up 1.5% to 2%. Here the sequenced sample was CD4+ T cells from PBMCs cultured with HCoV-229E spike peptides, taken before COVID-19 vaccination. All receptors derive from a human donor who received a COVID-19 vaccine. Both conserved end residues are part of each CDR3. Each record gives: V gene, J gene, D gene, clone size, CDR3 protein, CDR3 DNA. D genes are given only for firm matches. Expanded clones are given a class, and other clones once, few, many or no size at all.

TRBV7-8	TRBJ1-6	NA	NA	CASRPRGTFGALHF	TGTGCCAGCAGGCCTAGGGGGACCTTTGGTGCCCTCCACTTT
TRBV3-1/TRBV3-2	TRBJ1-4	NA	NA	CASSHVISATNEKLFF	TGTGCCAGCAGCCACGTTATCAGCGCAACTAATGAAAAACTGTTTTTT
TRBV5-1	TRBJ1-2	NA	NA	CASSTGLNYGYTF	TGCGCCAGCAGCACTGGATTGAACTATGGCTACACCTTC
TRBV18	TRBJ1-3	NA	NA	CASSPEGNTIYF	TGTGCCAGCTCACCAGAGGGAAACACCATATATTTT
TRBV16	TRBJ1-3	NA	NA	CASSQARGSGNTIYF	TGTGCCAGCAGCCAAGCACGGGGCTCTGGAAACACCATATATTTT
TRBV5-4	TRBJ1-6	NA	few	CASSRDNLNSPLHF	TGTGCCAGCAGCCGGGACAATCTTAATTCACCCCTCCACTTT
TRBV24-1	TRBJ2-2	NA	NA	CATKDPGGTGELFF	TGTGCCACCAAGGATCCGGGCGGCACCGGGGAGCTGTTTTTT
TRBV6-6	TRBJ1-2	TRBD1	few	CASSLMTGNYGYTF	TGTGCCAGCAGTTTGATGACAGGGAACTATGGCTACACCTTC
TRBV12-5	TRBJ1-2	NA	NA	CASAPGRGTHGYTF	TGTGCTAGTGCCCCCGGTCGAGGGACCCATGGCTACACCTTC
TRBV7-2	TRBJ2-2	NA	few	CASSLGDTLNTGELFF	TGTGCCAGCAGCTTAGGGGACACATTGAACACCGGGGAGCTGTTTTTT
TRBV20-1	TRBJ2-6	NA	NA	CSASPPGANVLTF	TGCAGTGCTAGTCCCCCCGGGGCCAACGTCCTGACTTTC
TRBV7-3	TRBJ2-1	TRBD1	NA	CASSLGQGWNEQFF	TGTGCCAGCAGCCTTGGACAGGGGTGGAATGAGCAGTTCTTC
TRBV24-1	TRBJ1-1	NA	NA	CATSDRTGPLTEAFF	TGTGCCACCAGTGACCGTACAGGGCCCCTGACTGAAGCTTTCTTT
TRBV28	TRBJ1-5	TRBD1	few	CASSLGVRQGGQPQHF	TGTGCCAGCAGTTTGGGGGTACGACAGGGTGGACAGCCCCAGCATTTT
TRBV5-5	TRBJ1-1	NA	NA	CASSFDRNTEAFF	TGTGCCAGCAGCTTCGATCGGAACACTGAAGCTTTCTTT
TRBV6-5	TRBJ1-1	TRBD1	few	CASSSFRDRNTEAFF	TGTGCCAGCAGTTCATTCCGGGACAGGAACACTGAAGCTTTCTTT
TRBV5-5	TRBJ1-5	NA	NA	CASSLLAVSNQPQHF	TGTGCCAGCAGCTTGTTGGCTGTTAGCAATCAGCCCCAGCATTTT
TRBV6-6	TRBJ1-3	NA	NA	CASSYEGNTIYF	TGTGCCAGCAGCTATGAGGGAAACACCATATATTTT
TRBV7-9	TRBJ2-3	NA	few	CASSLRGSGRVGDTQYF	TGTGCCAGCAGCTTAAGAGGAAGCGGCAGGGTGGGAGATACGCAGTATTTT
TRBV12-5	TRBJ2-5	TRBD1	once	CASGLGQGAFETQYF	TGTGCTAGTGGTTTGGGACAGGGGGCGTTCGAGACCCAGTACTTC
TRBV5-1	TRBJ2-5	TRBD2	NA	CASSLRGGVQETQYF	TGCGCCAGCAGCTTACGCGGGGGGGTCCAAGAGACCCAGTACTTC
TRBV29-1	TRBJ1-2	TRBD1	NA	CSVQGARGYTF	TGCAGCGTACAGGGGGCGCGGGGCTACACCTTC
TRBV6-5	TRBJ1-5	NA	NA	CASSSTGNQPQHF	TGTGCCAGCAGTTCAACAGGGAATCAGCCCCAGCATTTT
TRBV5-1	TRBJ2-3	NA	NA	CASISDRSTDTQYF	TGCGCCAGCATCTCGGACAGAAGCACAGATACGCAGTATTTT
TRBV5-6	TRBJ1-2	NA	NA	CASSSPNTGVYGYTF	TGTGCCAGCAGCTCGCCTAACACCGGCGTCTATGGCTACACCTTC
TRBV19	TRBJ1-5	NA	NA	CASSPVPGGDSNQPQHF	TGTGCCAGTAGTCCAGTGCCCGGGGGCGATAGCAATCAGCCCCAGCATTTT
TRBV14	TRBJ1-2	TRBD1	NA	CASSHSRGNGYTF	TGTGCCAGCAGCCACTCCAGGGGGAATGGCTACACCTTC
TRBV21-1	TRBJ1-5	NA	NA	CASSKGRAGASQPQHF	TGTGCCAGCAGCAAAGGACGGGCAGGGGCGAGTCAGCCCCAGCATTTT
TRBV5-3	TRBJ1-5	NA	NA	CARSLRTDDSNQPQHF	TGTGCCAGAAGCTTGCGGACAGACGATAGCAATCAGCCCCAGCATTTT
TRBV24-1	TRBJ2-2	TRBD1	NA	CATSDPGQGGGNTGELFF	TGTGCCACCAGTGATCCGGGACAGGGGGGAGGGAACACCGGGGAGCTGTTTTTT
TRBV13	TRBJ1-2	TRBD1	NA	CASSLVGTGHGYTF	TGTGCCAGCAGCTTAGTCGGGACAGGACATGGCTACACCTTC
TRBV28	TRBJ1-1	NA	NA	CASSFQWQAEAFF	TGTGCCAGCAGTTTTCAGTGGCAGGCTGAAGCTTTCTTT
TRBV6-5	TRBJ1-1	TRBD1	NA	CASRQGDGTEAFF	TGTGCCAGCAGGCAGGGGGACGGCACTGAAGCTTTCTTT
TRBV19	TRBJ2-1	NA	few	CASSIGPIRGSTYNEQFF	TGTGCCAGTAGTATTGGGCCAATTCGGGGGAGCACTTACAATGAGCAGTTCTTC
TRBV18	TRBJ1-5	TRBD1	NA	CASSSNSGTGSNQPQHF	TGTGCCAGCTCGTCTAATTCCGGGACAGGATCGAATCAGCCCCAGCATTTT
TRBV3-1/TRBV3-2	TRBJ2-1	TRBD2	NA	CASSQGTFSNGGRGGFF	TGTGCCAGCAGCCAAGGAACCTTCTCGAACGGGGGGAGGGGAGGGTTCTTC
TRBV27	TRBJ2-6	NA	NA	CASSFWGFNSGANVLTF	TGTGCCAGCAGTTTTTGGGGGTTCAACTCTGGGGCCAACGTCCTGACTTTC
TRBV7-8	TRBJ1-6	NA	NA	CASMARNSPLHF	TGTGCCAGCATGGCCCGGAATTCACCCCTCCACTTT
TRBV24-1	TRBJ2-5	TRBD1	NA	CATSDLGTGKETQYF	TGTGCCACCAGTGATTTGGGGACAGGGAAAGAGACCCAGTACTTC
TRBV28	TRBJ2-2	NA	few	CASSFLGRDTGELFF	TGTGCCAGCAGTTTTCTGGGCAGAGACACCGGGGAGCTGTTTTTT
TRBV3-1/TRBV3-2	TRBJ1-1	NA	NA	CASSPGRATEAFF	TGTGCCAGCAGCCCAGGGAGGGCCACTGAAGCTTTCTTT
TRBV5-1	TRBJ1-3	NA	NA	CASSFIPGDSGNTIYF	TGCGCCAGCAGCTTCATTCCGGGAGACTCTGGAAACACCATATATTTT
TRBV4-3	TRBJ2-1	TRBD1	NA	CASSTRDSHYNEQFF	TGCGCCAGCAGCACCCGGGACAGCCACTACAATGAGCAGTTCTTC
TRBV10-3	TRBJ1-4	NA	NA	CAISGSSTNEKLFF	TGTGCCATCAGTGGGTCCTCAACTAATGAAAAACTGTTTTTT
TRBV10-2	TRBJ1-4	TRBD1	few	CASQQGVSNEKLFF	TGCGCCAGCCAACAGGGGGTGTCTAATGAAAAACTGTTTTTT
TRBV5-1	TRBJ2-5	NA	NA	CASSGGTVRQETQYF	TGCGCCAGCAGCGGGGGGACAGTGCGCCAAGAGACCCAGTACTTC
TRBV11-3	TRBJ1-5	NA	NA	CALLRGRRYSNQPQHF	TGTGCACTATTAAGAGGGCGGAGATATAGCAATCAGCCCCAGCATTTT
TRBV6-5	TRBJ2-5	TRBD1	NA	CASSYSGQRKETQYF	TGTGCCAGCAGTTACTCGGGACAGAGAAAAGAGACCCAGTACTTC
TRBV30	TRBJ1-5	NA	NA	CAWSPSPIKPQHF	TGTGCCTGGAGTCCAAGTCCAATAAAGCCCCAGCATTTT
TRBV19	TRBJ1-4	NA	NA	CASSPLVRYVANEKLFF	TGTGCCAGTAGTCCCCTCGTTCGCTACGTGGCTAATGAAAAACTGTTTTTT
TRBV9	TRBJ2-5	TRBD1	NA	CASSRGQGRETQYF	TGTGCCAGCAGCCGAGGACAGGGCCGAGAGACCCAGTACTTC
TRBV10-1	TRBJ2-5	NA	NA	CASSAGATETQYF	TGCGCCAGCAGTGCCGGTGCGACGGAGACCCAGTACTTC
TRBV9	TRBJ1-4	NA	NA	CASSYGSPTNEKLFF	TGTGCCAGCAGCTACGGCAGCCCCACTAATGAAAAACTGTTTTTT
TRBV7-9	TRBJ2-4	TRBD2	few	CASSYSGGARNIQYF	TGTGCCAGCAGCTACAGCGGGGGGGCCAGGAACATTCAGTACTTC
TRBV2	TRBJ1-4	TRBD1	NA	CATMGDRGEKLFF	TGTGCCACCATGGGCGACAGGGGTGAAAAACTGTTTTTT
TRBV7-9	TRBJ2-1	NA	few	CASSLVRDNEQFF	TGTGCCAGCAGCTTAGTGAGGGACAATGAGCAGTTCTTC
TRBV20-1	TRBJ2-3	TRBD2	NA	CSASGPGLAGGLADTQYF	TGCAGTGCTAGTGGGCCGGGACTAGCGGGGGGGCTTGCAGATACGCAGTATTTT
TRBV30	TRBJ1-2	NA	NA	CACPGLRIGGYTF	TGTGCCTGTCCCGGCCTCCGGATCGGTGGCTACACCTTC
TRBV7-2	TRBJ1-3	NA	once	CASSLAPSTGNTIYF	TGTGCCAGCAGCTTAGCGCCGAGCACTGGAAACACCATATATTTT
TRBV6-5	TRBJ1-5	TRBD1	NA	CASATGGNQPQHF	TGTGCCAGCGCCACAGGGGGCAATCAGCCCCAGCATTTT